The source of this T cell receptor beta chain is a study of blood T cell repertoires in COVID-19. About the study: The United States, Italy and Spain were the sources of the acute and convalescent COVID-19 samples.

The CDR3 has 18 amino acids. V was trimmed by 5 bases and J by 3 bases, leaving 25 bases between them. Germline CDR1 is SGHNT and CDR2 is YENEEA. Profiling relied on immunoSEQ multiplex PCR, and the TCRdb table lists in-frame clones only, not all of them. The table records under 95,000 clones, under 85% of them present only once. The chain links TRBV11-3 to TRBJ1-1; a possible D gene is TRBD1 (6 bases). This TCR was sampled from a woman at least 80 years old with COVID-19, enrolled during active disease. The material sequenced was peripheral blood. The CDR3 region is CASSTPLRDTGGDTEAFF. The CDR3 DNA follows: TGTGCCAGCAGCACGCCTCTCCGGGACACCGGGGGGGACACTGAAGCTTTCTTT.